Listed below are T cell receptor beta chains from one sample, sequenced in a study of technical replicates of blood from a few donors. TCRdb keeps only in-frame clones here, not all; method: immunoSEQ multiplex PCR. The table shows about 68,000 clones, with 95% to 98% occurring only once. Sequences were obtained from T cells isolated from PBMCs. The source of these receptors is a human donor in good health. Each CDR3 is given with its conserved first and last residue. The D gene is left open where the match is weak. Clone size, where shown, is once, few, many, or a class for clones that have expanded.

j_call clone_size v_call d_call cdr3_nt cdr3_aa
TRBJ2-7 NA TRBV5-1 TRBD2 TGCGCCAGCAGCTTGGCGGGACTAGCGGCCTACGAGCAGTACTTC CASSLAGLAAYEQYF
TRBJ1-5 NA TRBV19 NA TGTGCCAGTAGTACCCGGGTTGTTGAGCCCCAGCATTTT CASSTRVVEPQHF
TRBJ2-2 NA TRBV7-2 TRBD2 TGTGCCAGCAGCTCACCGCGGGAGGCCGGGGAGCTGTTTTTT CASSSPREAGELFF
TRBJ1-3 NA TRBV28 NA TGTGCCAGCAGTACCCTACCCATCTCTGGAAACACCATATATTTT CASSTLPISGNTIYF
TRBJ2-3 NA TRBV6-4 NA TGTGCCAGCAGTGACTCGAAGGTAGACTCTTCCACAGATACGCAGTATTTT CASSDSKVDSSTDTQYF
TRBJ2-1 NA TRBV6-6 NA TGTGCCAGCAGTTACAGTATGGGAGGTCATTACAATGAGCAGTTCTTC CASSYSMGGHYNEQFF
TRBJ2-5 NA TRBV6-6 NA TGTGCCAGCAGTTACTTGTCCACTCAAGAGACCCAGTACTTC CASSYLSTQETQYF
TRBJ1-2 NA TRBV7-9 NA TGTGCCAGCAGCTTATCGCAGGGTTGGGGCTACACCTTC CASSLSQGWGYTF
TRBJ2-1 NA TRBV19 NA TGTGCCAGTAGTACCCTTCTAGCGTCTTCCTACAATGAGCAGTTCTTC CASSTLLASSYNEQFF
TRBJ2-3 NA TRBV11-2 TRBD2 TGTGCCAGCAGCTTAGATGGGTGGGCTAGCGGTACAGATACGCAGTATTTT CASSLDGWASGTDTQYF
TRBJ2-6 NA TRBV2 NA TGTGCCAGCAGTTCAATGAGCTCTGGGGCCAACGTCCTGACTTTC CASSSMSSGANVLTF
TRBJ2-3 NA TRBV11-2 TRBD2 TGTGCCAGCAGCCTTGGCATGGGCGGGAGTGGCACAGATACGCAGTATTTT CASSLGMGGSGTDTQYF
TRBJ2-3 once TRBV11-3 TRBD1 TGTGCCAGCAGCTTAGATCCTCGGCAGGGGGCAACAGATACGCAGTATTTT CASSLDPRQGATDTQYF
TRBJ2-1 NA TRBV5-8 TRBD2 TGTGCCAGCAGCTTTAGCGGGAGAGCCTCCTACAATGAGCAGTTCTTC CASSFSGRASYNEQFF
TRBJ1-1 few TRBV27 NA TGTGCCAGCAGTTCGACAGAGAACACTGAAGCTTTCTTT CASSSTENTEAFF
TRBJ2-3 NA TRBV21-1 NA TGTGCCAGCACGCGGGGGCTGGCAGATACGCAGTATTTT CASTRGLADTQYF
TRBJ1-1 NA TRBV30 NA TGTGCCTGGAGTGTGAGGGGAGGGACTGAAGCTTTCTTT CAWSVRGGTEAFF
TRBJ2-1 NA TRBV7-9 TRBD1 TGTGCCAGCAGCTTACAGGGACAGGGGTGGAAGAATGAGCAGTTCTTC CASSLQGQGWKNEQFF
TRBJ1-1 NA TRBV6-5 NA TGTGCCAGCAGGGGGGGGGTCATGAACACTGAAGCTTTCTTT CASRGGVMNTEAFF
TRBJ1-1 NA TRBV28 NA TGTGCCAGCAGGCTAAATGGGCGCGCTGAAGCTTTCTTT CASRLNGRAEAFF
TRBJ2-7 NA TRBV21-1 NA TGTGCCAGCAGCAATCCATCCAGGGTAACCTACGAGCAGTACTTC CASSNPSRVTYEQYF
TRBJ2-1 NA TRBV30 TRBD2 TGTGCCTGGAGTGGACTAGCACCAAGCTCCTACAATGAGCAGTTCTTC CAWSGLAPSSYNEQFF